The T cell receptor (beta chain) described here comes from a study of OX40 agonist ivuxolimab in advanced cancers. Overall study: Hepatocellular carcinoma, melanoma, renal cell or head and neck cancer affected the dose-escalation patients. Anti-PD-1, anti-PD-L1 or anti-CTLA-4 therapy given earlier was allowed, and approximately 40% had some.

This CDR3 spans 15 amino acids. Unmatched junction bases numbered 5, after V lost 3 bases and J lost 0 bases. In germline, CDR1 is SGHKS, CDR2 YYEKEE (reference sequence). Points on this clone: No antigen is known for it.

This table comes from immunoSEQ multiplex PCR, and its TCRdb copy is limited to in-frame clones, with some not included. This sample has over 35,000 clones, with about 80% found just once. Study results and limitations: Researchers report that CD8+ T cells had, on average, more expanded clones than CD4+.

The TCR comes from an adult with an advanced solid tumor such as melanoma, head and neck, liver or kidney cancer. Sequencing used CD4+ or CD8+ T cells sorted from blood, obtained in a trial of the OX40 agonist ivuxolimab. The chain joins TRBV5-5 to TRBJ2-7; TRBD2 aligns across 8 bases. Written as DNA, the CDR3 is TGTGCCAGCAGCTCTAGCGGGTCGAGCTCCTACGAGCAGTACTTC. Encoded protein: CASSSSGSSSYEQYF. Combining the CDR3 with reference TRBV5-5 and TRBJ2-7 gives the whole variable domain DAGVTQSPTHLIKTRGQQVTLRCSPISGHKSVSWYQQVLGQGPQFIFQYYEKEERGRGNFPDRFSARQFPNYSSELNVNALLLGDSALYLCASSSSGSSSYEQYFGPGTRLTVT.